This entry features one T cell receptor (beta chain) sequence. The antigen it binds to is not known. Per-nucleotide qualities are absent, and no much larger clonotype sits a single base away. Via the germline V gene, CDR1 is SGHTA and CDR2 FQGNSA. The CDR3 runs 14 amino acids, cysteine and phenylalanine included. The DNA shown is the 42-base CDR3, in frame from base 1. Trimming removed 6 bases from V and 5 bases from J, leaving 13 bases between the germline ends. The High Capacity cDNA Reverse Transcription Kit was used to reverse transcribe all of the isolated RNA, meaning that expressed TCRB transcripts were what got sequenced. Deep immunoSEQ sequencing was applied to naive, central memory and regulatory T cell samples, giving an average of roughly 3.6 million total reads per sample. Sorted cells were lysed in RLT buffer, and RNA was extracted using DNase-treated RNeasy Micro or Mini kits according to cell number. To prevent cross-contamination, each cell subset was processed individually, whereas patient and healthy donor samples were processed jointly. The immunoSEQ multiplex PCR was used to amplify TCRB sequences from cDNA, yielding 87-bp fragments that span the CDR3 region. Amplicons were sequenced on the Illumina HiSeq platform. The published analysis was carried out like this. Synthetic template baselines were used to correct PCR bias computationally, reads within Hamming distance 2 were collapsed, and singletons that could not be merged were discarded. Reads were aligned against IMGT to assign V, D and J genes, CDR3 length and insertions or deletions at six rearrangement sites. Within each subset, clonotype counts were normalized to sorted cell number, after which true diversity and Gini coefficients were computed with the tcR R package. The overlap coefficient, calculated on TCRB nucleotide sequences, was used to measure repertoire sharing. Out-of-frame TCRB sequences from naive cells were analyzed as a proxy for the pre-selection repertoire. TCRdb retrieved this table from immuneACCESS and kept in-frame rearrangements only. Not all clones are present; in checked studies, unresolved V genes account for under half, and no reason is known for the remainder. That table is the source of V, J and clone size, and D and trimming were worked out from the DNA. This sample comprises about 660,000 clones, more than 12% of them detected only once. 0.035% to 0.045% of the sample comes from the top ten.

Each donor gave one peripheral blood draw, roughly 120 mL on average, collected into heparinised tubes. A BD FACSAria II was used to sort naive, central memory, regulatory and stem cell-like memory CD4+ T cells with a panel that included CD45RO, CCR7, CD25, CD127, CD95 and CD27. All sorted populations exceeded 98% purity. PBMCs were isolated immediately by Lymphoprep density gradient centrifugation and stained directly without culture. So that batch effects would be minimized, each experiment stained and sorted samples in pairs, pairing one healthy donor with one patient. This sample stems from a study of beta chain features in type 1 diabetes (dated by TCRdb to between 2018 and 2020). Turning to the overall study: No differences in mean age, gender distribution, total cell number or subset yield were found between patients and healthy donors. Regulatory and stem cell-like memory subsets were isolated from only 8 patients and about 8 healthy donors, whereas naive and central memory subsets came from all 30 or so donors. In the study, TCRB repertoires of sorted circulating CD4+ T cell subsets from recently diagnosed type 1 diabetes patients were compared with those of matched healthy donors. A total of over 95,000,000 sorted cells were examined across all samples, and RNA yield correlated strongly with the number of cells per subset.

General study outcomes and caveats: Naive, central memory and regulatory TCRB repertoires appeared more similar among patients than among healthy donors. Because the HLA sub-analyses included only small numbers of individuals, any influence of HLA type on TCRB rearrangement was left unresolved. At VDJ recombination sites, patients with type 1 diabetes made fewer insertions and deleted more nucleotides, a pattern implying thymic rearrangement abnormalities. A moderate but significant shortening of TCRB CDR3 length was observed in type 1 diabetes patients in all four CD4+ subsets. PCR might favor shorter templates, but patient and control samples were amplified and corrected together, so any skew would affect both groups equally. Because cDNA was sequenced instead of genomic DNA, activated cells with high expression could be over-represented, although the groups did not differ in activation or CD3 levels.

Recombination joined TRBV7-2 with TRBJ1-4; possibly the D gene is TRBD1, per 5 matching bases. The material sequenced was naive CD4+ T cells from blood. The label giving this sample's cell subset or site can be read as: true naive CD4+ T cells. This TCR was sampled from a young man with type 1 diabetes. The nucleotide sequence is given as TGTGCCAGCAGGACGGGACCGGGAAATGAAAAACTGTTTTTT. This is translated as CASRTGPGNEKLFF. The full variable domain, with segments outside the CDR3 supplied by the reference TRBV7-2 and TRBJ1-4 proteins, appears as GAGVSQSPSNKVTEKGKDVELRCDPISGHTALYWYRQSLGQGLEFLIYFQGNSAPDKSGLPSDRFSAERTGGSVSTLTIQRTQQEDSAVYLCASRTGPGNEKLFFGSGTQLSVL.